The TCR beta chain described here comes from a study of human T cells and chemical hapten exposure. Looking at the study overall: Diphenylcyclopropenone doses were given weekly to the scalps of patients across the approximately 24-week study.

Germline loops: CDR1 MDHEN, CDR2 SYDVKM. The CDR3 is 14 amino acids. V lost 6 bases and J 4 bases, leaving 15 bases between the germline ends. Individual cDNA molecules received unique molecular identifiers in the library. TCRdb recomputed calls from the RACE reads with MiXCR, one row per CDR3 protein. Of around 330,000 distinct CDR3 sequences in the sample, around 5.5% were seen once. This clonotype was observed a few times. What it recognizes is unknown. Study findings and constraints: Expanded TCRs created a significantly greater count of big CDR3 similarity clusters than controls did.

Time point of the sample: pre-sensitization, week 0. Treatment indicated: therapeutic diphenylcyclopropenone sensitization with weekly scalp DPC. Before extraction, the whole blood was not fractionated, and total RNA was taken from it. V and J are TRBV28 and TRBJ1-2; TRBD1 is a possible D gene (5 bases). Sequencing was performed on whole blood, taken in connection with sensitization to the hapten diphenylcyclopropenone (DPC). The receptor comes from a woman under 30 with alopecia areata. Some clones in this sample may be carry-over from other donors' samples. The CDR3 bases are TGTGCCAGCAGGGGAGGGCAGGGAACCTATGGCTACACCTTC. Its protein product is CASRGGQGTYGYTF.